The 18 T cell receptor beta chains listed next were all sequenced from one sample in a study of T cell repertoires in ileal Crohn's disease. Sequenced by immunoSEQ multiplex PCR; TCRdb stores in-frame clones only, minus some. Among about 5,200 clones listed, approximately 80% were seen once. Source material: ileal tissue. These receptors all come from an adult with Crohn's disease.

The chain carries TRBV7-9 and TRBJ1-6; 7 bases are a match to TRBD1. CDR3 length: 14 amino acids. From germline, CDR1 is SEHNR and CDR2 FQNEAQ (reference sequence). The ends lost 5 bases at V and 9 bases at J; junction bases unmatched: 7. The CDR3 loop reads CASSPDRESSPLHF. The CDR3 nucleotides read TGTGCCAGCAGCCCCGACAGGGAGAGTTCACCCCTCCACTTT.

In DNA form, the CDR3 reads TGTGCCAGCAGGTACAGGGCTAATGAGCAGTTCTTC. Translation: CASRYRANEQFF. The chain is built from TRBV28 and TRBJ2-1; D possibly corresponds to TRBD1 (6 bases). V was trimmed by 6 bases and J by 7 bases, leaving 10 bases between them. The CDR3 is 12 residues long. CDR1 MDHEN and CDR2 SYDVKM come from the germline V gene.

This clone has a single count. The rearrangement uses TRBV29-1 and TRBJ2-3; the match to TRBD1 covers 9 bases. V shed 7 bases, J shed 3 bases, and the junction held 8 bases outside the gene matches. Germline CDR1 reads SQVTM; CDR2 reads ANQGSEA. The CDR3 consists of 14 residues. CDR3 region: CSGWDRALTDTQYF. CDR3 nucleotides: TGCAGCGGCTGGGACAGGGCTCTGACAGATACGCAGTATTTT.

CDR3 DNA: TGTGCCAGCAGCCAAGAATTCGAGTTTGGCGAGCAGTACTTC. This encodes CASSQEFEFGEQYF. The gene calls are TRBV4-2 and TRBJ2-7, with D hard to call. Germline CDR1 is LGHNA and CDR2 is YNFKEQ. This CDR3 comprises 14 residues. The germline V and J ends were trimmed by 0 bases and 6 bases, with 12 bases remaining between them.

The J gene is TRBJ1-6, the V gene TRBV7-9; unclear D gene. The CDR3 loop spans 14 amino acids. V gave up 1 base and J gave up 4 bases, with 5 bases separating them. Germline CDR1 SEHNR, CDR2 FQNEAQ (reference sequence). The CDR3 DNA follows: TGTGCCAGCAGCTTAGAACAGTATAATTCACCCCTCCACTTT. Its protein product is CASSLEQYNSPLHF.

The chain combines TRBV5-6 with TRBJ1-2; D gene uncertain. V dropped 2 bases and J dropped 5 bases, with 16 bases sitting between them. The CDR3 sequence is 15 residues long. Germline V gives CDR1 SGHDT, CDR2 YYEEEE. As DNA, the CDR3 is TGTGCCAGCAGCTTTATCGATAAAGTAGATTATGGCTACACCTTC. This gives the protein CASSFIDKVDYGYTF.

The genes are TRBV7-9 and TRBJ2-2; the match to TRBD2 covers 10 bases. V gave up 4 bases and J gave up 1 base; unmatched junction bases: 3. From germline, CDR1 is SEHNR and CDR2 FQNEAQ (reference sequence). This CDR3 has 16 amino acids. The CDR3 protein is CASSSRTSGNTGELFF. The CDR3 bases are TGTGCCAGCAGCTCCAGGACTAGCGGGAACACCGGGGAGCTGTTTTTT.

The chain joins TRBV15 to TRBJ2-1; possibly TRBD1 for D (5 bases). Germline assignment: CDR1 LNHNV and CDR2 YYDKDF (reference sequence). Deletions cut 0 bases from V and 8 bases from J, with 11 bases between. The CDR3 extends over 14 amino acids. The CDR3: CATSRDPKGHEQFF. The CDR3 DNA sequence: TGTGCCACCAGCAGAGATCCTAAGGGGCATGAGCAGTTCTTC. Combining the CDR3 with reference TRBV15 and TRBJ2-1 gives the whole variable domain DAMVIQNPRYQVTQFGKPVTLSCSQTLNHNVMYWYQQKSSQAPKLLFHYYDKDFNNEADTPDNFQSRRPNTSFCFLDIRSPGLGDTAMYLCATSRDPKGHEQFFGPGTRLTVL.

The chain is built from TRBV19 and TRBJ1-5, with 8 nucleotides matching TRBD1. The CDR3 extends over 15 amino acids. Trimming took 6 bases from V and 6 from J; bases not matched to a gene: 10. CDR1 LNHDA and CDR2 SQIVND come from the germline V gene (reference sequence). CDR3 DNA sequence: TGTGCCAGTAGCTTTGACAGGGGCGGAGGTCAGCCCCAGCATTTT. Protein product: CASSFDRGGGQPQHF. Combining the CDR3 with reference TRBV19 and TRBJ1-5 gives the whole variable domain DGGITQSPKYLFRKEGQNVTLSCEQNLNHDAMYWYRQDPGQGLRLIYYSQIVNDFQKGDIAEGYSVSREKKESFPLTVTSAQKNPTAFYLCASSFDRGGGQPQHFGDGTRLSIL.

V gene TRBV27 combines with J gene TRBJ1-5; 7 bases match TRBD1. V dropped 1 base and J dropped 0; count of bases not matched to a gene: 9. This CDR3 has 18 amino acids. The germline CDR1 and CDR2 sequences are MNHEY and SMNVEV (reference sequence). The CDR3 region has the DNA TGTGCCAGCAGTTTATGGAGTACAGGGGCTTATAGCAATCAGCCCCAGCATTTT. Protein sequence: CASSLWSTGAYSNQPQHF.

This chain connects TRBV5-1 to TRBJ2-5, with D possibly being TRBD2 (6 bases). The CDR3 contains 15 residues. V lost 2 bases to trimming and J lost 4 bases, with 15 bases between them. Germline V gene data show CDR1 as SGHRS and CDR2 as YFSETQ. The CDR3 reads CASSFSPGGRETQYF. In nucleotides, the CDR3 is TGCGCCAGCAGCTTTTCTCCTGGGGGGAGAGAGACCCAGTACTTC.

This chain links TRBV4-1 with TRBJ2-7; a possible D gene is TRBD2 (6 bases). V gave up 3 bases and J gave up 7 bases, with 7 bases separating them. Per the germline V gene, CDR1 is MGHRA and CDR2 is YSYEKL. The CDR3 loop spans 11 amino acids. CDR3 in amino acids: CASSQGREQYF. Here the CDR3 DNA reads TGCGCCAGCAGCCAGGGGAGGGAGCAGTACTTC.

The chain joins TRBV6-5 to TRBJ2-5; tentatively, D is TRBD1 (7 bases). The CDR3 spans 15 residues. Between the trimmed V and J ends, which lost 0 bases and 6 bases, there was a span of 14 bases. Looked up from germline, CDR1 is MNHEY and CDR2 is SVGAGI. For the CDR3, the DNA is TGTGCCAGCAGTTACTCTGGAGGGGGCGCAAAGACCCAGTACTTC. Translated, it gives CASSYSGGGAKTQYF.

The chain joins TRBV7-2 to TRBJ1-1; no definite D call. CDR3 length: 13 residues. Trimming took off 4 bases at V and 3 bases at J, with 9 bases between the two ends. Germline CDR1 reads SGHTA; CDR2 reads FQGNSA. The CDR3 loop reads CASSWQAYTEAFF. Written as DNA, the CDR3 is TGTGCCAGCAGCTGGCAGGCTTACACTGAAGCTTTCTTT. The full variable domain, its missing parts supplied by reference TRBV7-2 and TRBJ1-1, is GAGVSQSPSNKVTEKGKDVELRCDPISGHTALYWYRQSLGQGLEFLIYFQGNSAPDKSGLPSDRFSAERTGGSVSTLTIQRTQQEDSAVYLCASSWQAYTEAFFGQGTRLTVV.

This sequence joins TRBV4-1 and TRBJ1-6, with 7 nucleotides matching TRBD1. This CDR3 has 16 residues. The trim removed 1 base at V and 9 bases at J, leaving 9 bases unmatched. Looked up from germline, CDR1 is MGHRA and CDR2 is YSYEKL. Here the CDR3 DNA reads TGCGCCAGCAGCCAAGTAGGAGGGGGCGTCGGTTCACCCCTCCACTTT. This translates into CASSQVGGGVGSPLHF.

Points on this clone: The same CDR3 arises from other DNA sequences in this sample as well. The V and J genes are TRBV10-3 and TRBJ1-5; TRBD1 might be the D (6 bases). This CDR3 is 13 amino acids long. The germline V gene encodes CDR1 ENHRY and CDR2 SYGVKD. The V gene lost 7 bases and the J gene lost 2 bases, with 9 bases spanning the gap. CDR3 region: CAIKGVGNQPQHF. The CDR3 DNA sequence: TGTGCCATCAAGGGGGTAGGCAATCAGCCCCAGCATTTT.

To note about this clone: Other DNA sequences in the sample encode the same CDR3. The rearrangement joins TRBV27 to TRBJ2-1; TRBD2 aligns across 12 bases. Germline V lookup: CDR1 MNHEY, CDR2 SMNVEV (reference sequence). With 5 bases clipped from V and 6 bases from J, the junction kept 5 bases outside the gene matches. The CDR3 has 15 residues. The CDR3 region has the DNA TGTGCCAGCAGTCCCCTAGCGGGAGGGCCCAATGAGCAGTTCTTC. Protein product: CASSPLAGGPNEQFF.

V is TRBV30 and J is TRBJ1-1; D unresolved. Trimming took 0 bases from V and 2 from J, leaving 7 bases between them. CDR1 is GTSNPN, CDR2 SVGIG, per germline (reference sequence). This CDR3 has 13 residues. CDR3 coding DNA: TGTGCCTGGAGTGTACAGCCTAACACTGAAGCTTTCTTT. It yields the protein CAWSVQPNTEAFF.